A single sample gave rise to the 20 T cell receptor beta chains below, sequenced in a study of beta chain features in type 1 diabetes. Isolated RNA was reverse transcribed in full, so expressed TCRB transcripts were sequenced. Sequencing was performed with immunoSEQ multiplex PCR; in TCRdb, only in-frame clones are kept and a portion is missing. The data show under 25,000 clones, with around 50% seen just once and 0.43% held by the top ten. Sequencing was done on a sample of stem cell memory CD4+ T cells from blood. These receptor sequences come from a man younger than 35 in good health.

In regard to this clone: At one end the junction does not follow the germline gene, possibly because of a read error. V is TRBV5-1 and J is TRBJ1-2; the D is unclear. Looked up from germline, CDR1 is SGHRS and CDR2 is YFSETQ. The CDR3 runs 13 residues. The CDR3 DNA sequence: TGCGCCAGCCGCTTTGGAGGTTGGGCTGGCTACACCTTC. Its translation: CASRFGGWAGYTF.

J is TRBJ2-6 and V is TRBV19, with TRBD1 matching 11 bases. The CDR3 is made up of 19 amino acids. Germline CDR1 and CDR2: LNHDA and SQIVND (reference sequence). V gave up 5 bases and J gave up 1 base; unmatched junction bases: 10. The CDR3 DNA sequence: TGTGCCAGTAGTCCCTCGGGACAGGGGGTCTTGTCTGGGGCCAACGTCCTGACTTTC. Translating it yields CASSPSGQGVLSGANVLTF.

The chain uses TRBV6-6 and TRBJ1-2; 10 bases fit TRBD1. This CDR3 has 16 amino acids. Germline CDR1 is MNHNY and CDR2 is SVGAGI (reference sequence). With V trimmed by 6 bases and J by 0 bases, 7 bases remained unmatched. The CDR3 loop reads CASSQGQGISNYGYTF. The CDR3 nucleotides read TGTGCCAGCAGCCAGGGACAGGGGATCTCTAACTATGGCTACACCTTC.

This sequence joins TRBV21-1 and TRBJ1-3. TRBV21-1 is described as a pseudogene. The CDR3 runs 12 residues. The CDR3 protein is CLSRRGGNTIYF. CDR3 nucleotides: TGCTTATCCCGCCGGGGTGGAAACACCATATATTTT.

This clone turned up a few times. The rearrangement joins TRBV18 to TRBJ1-6, with no clear D. This CDR3 has 12 residues. Trimming cost V 3 bases and J 6 bases, with 3 bases left between them. Germline-derived CDR1 and CDR2 are KGHSH and LQKENI. The CDR3 region is CASSPSNSPLHF. As DNA, the CDR3 is TGTGCCAGCTCACCCTCTAATTCACCCCTCCACTTT.

This clone was counted once. V usage is TRBV27 and J usage is TRBJ1-5, with a weak D call TRBD1 (6 bases). The germline V and J ends were trimmed by 9 bases and 6 bases, with 18 bases remaining between them. This CDR3 comprises 14 residues. Germline V CDR1 and CDR2: MNHEY, SMNVEV (reference sequence). Here the CDR3 reads CASSRTVEGQPQHF. The CDR3 nucleotides read TGTGCCAGTTCCCGGACAGTCGAAGGTCAGCCCCAGCATTTT.

The chain recombines TRBV6-1 with TRBJ1-5; TRBD1 agrees at 9 bases. The germline V gene encodes CDR1 MNHNS and CDR2 SASEGT. The CDR3 runs 14 residues. Trimming at V came to 3 bases and at J to 6 bases, leaving 3 bases not matched to a gene. Here the CDR3 DNA reads TGTGCCAGCAGTGAGCTGACAGGGGGTCAGCCCCAGCATTTT. This sequence encodes CASSELTGGQPQHF.

This clone was observed a few times. The gene calls are TRBV5-4 and TRBJ2-5; 7 nucleotides agree with TRBD2. Germline V CDR1 and CDR2: SGHNT, YYREEE (reference sequence). Trimming took 4 bases from V and 2 from J; bases not matched to a gene: 8. The CDR3 covers 15 residues. The CDR3 DNA reads as TGTGCCAGCAGCCCCGATCTAGCGGCACAAGAGACCCAGTACTTC. Its translation: CASSPDLAAQETQYF.

The V gene is TRBV6-5, the J gene TRBJ2-7, with a tentative D call TRBD2 (5 bases). Trimming left V 9 bases short and J 0 bases short, with 15 bases between. This CDR3 spans 14 amino acids. Per germline, CDR1 MNHEY and CDR2 SVGAGI. The DNA for the CDR3 is TGTGCCAGTTATTCAACGGGAAGCTCCTACGAGCAGTACTTC. As protein: CASYSTGSSYEQYF.

This clone has a handful of counts. V is TRBV6-5 and J is TRBJ2-7, with 7 bases identical to TRBD1. The CDR3 spans 13 residues. CDR1 and CDR2 from the germline V gene are MNHEY and SVGAGI. Germline trimming cut 6 bases from V and 6 bases from J; bases unmatched to any gene: 8. In DNA form, the CDR3 reads TGTGCCAGCAGCGGAACAGGGGTCCGCGAGCAGTACTTC. Translated, it gives CASSGTGVREQYF.

The CDR3 is CASSLGYRAEAFF. CDR3 nucleotide sequence: TGTGCCAGCAGCTTGGGGTACAGGGCGGAAGCTTTCTTT. V and J are TRBV5-5 and TRBJ1-1; possibly TRBD1 for D (6 bases). V lost 0 bases to trimming and J lost 8 bases, with 11 bases between them. The CDR3 covers 13 residues. Germline-derived CDR1 and CDR2 are SGHKS and YYEKEE (reference sequence).

The chain combines TRBV2 with TRBJ2-5; 10 positions agree with TRBD1. The V segment lost 8 bases and the J segment 7 bases; nucleotides outside the gene matches: 13. Per the germline V gene, CDR1 is SNHLY and CDR2 is FYNNEI. This CDR3 has 15 amino acids. CDR3 residues: CASQPGQGTRLTQYF. The CDR3 region has the DNA TGTGCCAGCCAACCGGGACAGGGGACAAGATTGACCCAGTACTTC.

This rearrangement joins TRBV5-1 to TRBJ1-6; 7 positions match TRBD1. CDR3 length: 15 residues. J gave up 9 bases and V 3 bases, and 9 bases lay outside the gene matches. Germline V gene data show CDR1 as SGHRS and CDR2 as YFSETQ. The CDR3 loop is CASSSAQGFSSPLHF. The CDR3 DNA is TGCGCCAGCAGCTCGGCACAGGGGTTTTCTTCACCCCTCCACTTT.

This chain connects TRBV4-1 to TRBJ2-5; tentatively, D is TRBD1 (6 bases). Trimming cost V 0 bases and J 5 bases, with 16 bases left between them. CDR1 MGHRA and CDR2 YSYEKL come from the germline V gene. CDR3 length equals 16 residues. CDR3 sequence (DNA): TGCGCCAGCAGCCAAGATCCCCCAGGGGATACGGAGACCCAGTACTTC. Translating gives CASSQDPPGDTETQYF.

The sample holds a few counts of this clone. The J gene is TRBJ2-4, the V gene TRBV2; 10 bases match TRBD1. The length of the CDR3 is 14 residues. In germline, CDR1 is SNHLY, CDR2 FYNNEI. V dropped 3 bases and J dropped 6; count of bases not matched to a gene: 2. CDR3 nucleotides: TGTGCCAGCAGTGATGGGACAGGGGTAAACATTCAGTACTTC. Encoded protein: CASSDGTGVNIQYF.

This clone has more than one count but fewer than ten. The gene calls are TRBV7-9 and TRBJ2-1; 10 nucleotides agree with TRBD2. The V segment lost 10 bases and the J segment 1 base; nucleotides outside the gene matches: 1. Germline lookup yields CDR1 SEHNR and CDR2 FQNEAQ (reference sequence). The CDR3 contains 13 residues. CDR3 sequence: CANSGRSYNEQFF. CDR3 DNA sequence: TGTGCCAATAGCGGGAGGTCCTACAATGAGCAGTTCTTC.

The rearrangement uses TRBV10-3 and TRBJ1-5, with D uncertain. CDR1 is ENHRY, CDR2 SYGVKD, per germline. With 2 bases removed from V and 1 base from J, the gap between germline ends came to 6 bases. The CDR3 totals 14 residues. The CDR3 nucleotides are TGTGCCATCAGTGAGCTGGGCAGCAATCAGCCCCAGCATTTT. Its protein is CAISELGSNQPQHF.

In its sample, this clone was seen a few times. V and J are TRBV5-4 and TRBJ2-7; a weak D match, TRBD2 (5 bases). Trimming pared 0 bases from V and 3 bases from J, leaving 19 bases between. This CDR3 has 17 residues. CDR1 SGHNT and CDR2 YYREEE come from the germline V gene (reference sequence). CDR3: CASSLVGKGTAGYEQYF. For the CDR3, the DNA is TGTGCCAGCAGCTTGGTAGGGAAGGGTACCGCGGGCTACGAGCAGTACTTC. The full variable domain, in which reference TRBV5-4 and TRBJ2-7 provide the parts outside the CDR3, is ETGVTQSPTHLIKTRGQQVTLRCSSQSGHNTVSWYQQALGQGPQFIFQYYREEENGRGNFPPRFSGLQFPNYSSELNVNALELDDSALYLCASSLVGKGTAGYEQYFGPGTRLTVT.

This clone is judged medium-sized. The chain uses TRBV18 and TRBJ2-7; a weak D match, TRBD2 (5 bases). Germline V gene data show CDR1 as KGHSH and CDR2 as LQKENI. CDR3 size: 12 residues. The V end was cut by 3 bases, the J end by 2 bases, with 5 bases between. The CDR3 sequence is CASSPGAYEQYF. DNA for the CDR3: TGTGCCAGCTCACCCGGGGCCTACGAGCAGTACTTC.

The chain combines TRBV19 with TRBJ2-1; tentative D call: TRBD1 (5 bases). Trimming pared 3 bases from V and 9 bases from J, leaving 9 bases between. Germline V gene lookup returns CDR1 LNHDA and CDR2 SQIVND (reference sequence). CDR3 size: 12 residues. Here the CDR3 reads CASSMGRVEQFF. The CDR3, as DNA: TGTGCCAGTAGTATGGGCAGGGTTGAGCAGTTCTTC.